The clone carrying this T cell receptor (beta chain) came up a few times. The antigen is unknown. CDR3 size: 19 residues. V trimming: 5 bases; J trimming: 5 bases; junction bases outside the gene matches: 25. Germline-derived CDR1 and CDR2 are DFQATT and SNEGSKA (reference sequence). Time point of the sample: late sampling 161 to 241 days after vaccination in a few convalescent patients. Sample treatment: roughly nine-day PBMC culture with coronavirus spike peptide pools or control peptides (ViraFEST assay). Once obtained from cultured CD4+ T cells, the DNA was sequenced using the Oncomine TCR Beta short-read assay. TCRdb used MiXCR to reprocess the PCR reads, holding one entry per CDR3 protein. This repertoire shows 20,000 to 30,000 distinct CDR3 sequences, roughly 34% found once; its top ten account for about 3.4%. This entry is derived from a study of vaccination and CD4 T cells after COVID-19.

The chain employs TRBV20-1 and TRBJ2-7, with TRBD2 matching over 9 bases. This specimen was CD4+ T cells from blood, cultured in vitro, taken about 7 months after SARS-CoV-2 vaccination. The sequence came from a human donor who had recovered from COVID-19. The CDR3 sequence is CSAQHPPGSGGRYGDEQYF. CDR3 DNA sequence: TGCAGTGCTCAACATCCTCCTGGTAGCGGGGGCCGTTATGGGGACGAGCAGTACTTC.